This TCR beta chain came from a study of blood T cell repertoires in COVID-19. Across the study: The analysed material was cDNA or gDNA that came from T cells, B-cell-depleted T cells, or PBMCs.

Produced via immunoSEQ multiplex PCR; TCRdb's table is partial and in-frame only. This table has 250,000 to 400,000 clones, almost 90% appearing once. The germline gives CDR1 GTSNPN, CDR2 SVGIG (reference sequence). After removal of 5 bases from V and 3 bases from J, the junction contained 4 bases not matched to a gene. This CDR3 region has 15 residues. Enrolment of Seattle patients took place during active infection, and they were followed longitudinally. This clonotype was sampled from a woman aged 25-40 years with COVID-19, enrolled during active disease. The chain employs TRBV30 and TRBJ2-7, with 16 bases lining up with TRBD2. The sequenced sample was peripheral blood. CDR3 amino acids: CAWSGTSGRDYEQYF. CDR3 DNA sequence: TGTGCCTGGTCAGGGACTAGCGGGAGGGACTACGAGCAGTACTTC. Full variable domain (remainder filled in from reference TRBV30 and TRBJ2-7): SQTIHQWPATLVQPVGSPLSLECTVEGTSNPNLYWYRQAAGRGLQLLFYSVGIGQISSEVPQNLSASRPQDRQFILSSKKLLLSDSGFYLCAWSGTSGRDYEQYFGPGTRLTVT.